This T cell receptor beta chain was observed in a study of beta chain features in type 1 diabetes. As regards this clone: Its antigen is unidentified.

Stem cell-like memory, regulatory, central memory and naive CD4+ cells were sorted via CD45RO/CCR7/CD25/CD127/CD95/CD27. The study's findings and limits: People with Type 1 diabetes carried modestly yet significantly shorter TCRB CDR3s in all four CD4+ subsets. Shorter templates may be favored by PCR, equally so in patients and controls. For patients, the naive, central memory and Treg TCRB repertoires appeared more alike than for healthy donors.

Expressed TCRB transcripts were sequenced because the entire RNA isolate underwent reverse transcription. Only in-frame clones appear in the TCRdb table, and some are missing; sequencing was by immunoSEQ multiplex PCR. In the table there are 600,000 or so clones, over 12% of which are singletons. This TCR came from a man aged 18 to 30 with type 1 diabetes. Input material: naive CD4+ T cells from blood.

CDR3 DNA sequence: TGCGCCAGCAGCTTGGGGACAGGACTCCAAGAGACCCAGTACTTC. Protein sequence: CASSLGTGLQETQYF. The J gene is TRBJ2-5, the V gene TRBV5-1; 7 bases match TRBD1. This CDR3 contains 15 residues. Germline CDR1 SGHRS, CDR2 YFSETQ. Trimming at V came to 0 bases and at J to 1 base, leaving 3 bases not matched to a gene.